This T cell receptor (beta chain) is drawn from a study of T cells in Graves' hyperthyroidism and ophthalmopathy. Study results and caveats: A median around 6.4 months before onset, the model predicted ophthalmopathy.

The germline CDR1 and CDR2 sequences are MNHNS and SASEGT. The CDR3 consists of 14 residues. V lost 6 bases to trimming and J lost 3 bases; unmatched junction nucleotides: 4. This clonotype was recorded many times. The antigen remains undetermined. Over 18 months, lack of ophthalmopathy progression marked Graves' hyperthyroidism as stable. Exclusions: uncontrolled infection, other autoimmune disease, pregnancy, lactation. Diagnosis relied on clinical symptoms, serum thyroxine and TRAb, thyroid ultrasound and orbital computed tomography. Template material for amplifying TCR beta CDR3 regions consisted of RNA transcripts. When the TCR CDR3 underwent first-round RT-PCR, the HTBI primer set was used. TCRdb processed the multiplex PCR reads anew with MiXCR; each CDR3 protein has one entry. The sample lists approximately 500,000 distinct CDR3 sequences, about 45% seen once, with about 8.3% in the top ten.

The rearrangement links TRBV6-1 to TRBJ1-5, with 8 bases matching TRBD1. The TCR was taken from a woman between 18 and 30 years old with Graves' hyperthyroidism. Material for sequencing was peripheral blood or thyroid tissue (not recorded which). The CDR3 is CASRDRVTNQPQHF. Here the CDR3 DNA reads TGTGCCAGCAGGGACAGGGTTACCAATCAGCCCCAGCATTTT.